What follows is one T cell receptor (beta chain) and its context. Its antigen remains unidentified. This sample is drawn from a study of cytomegalovirus exposure and HLA in healthy donors. Study outcomes and limitations: Highly shared sequence variants in one cluster were likely a sequencing artifact.

The germline V and J ends were trimmed by 8 bases and 6 bases, with 14 bases remaining between them. From germline, CDR1 is MDHEN and CDR2 SYDVKM. There are 13 residues in the CDR3. PCR used 60 Vbeta primers and 13 Jbeta primers. Some clones are missing from TCRdb's copy, which holds only in-frame ones; the method was immunoSEQ multiplex PCR. The repertoire holds 65,000 to 80,000 clones, with roughly 80% as singletons. The sequence was obtained from a woman aged 35 to 49 in good health and CMV-seropositive. Sequencing was done on a sample of PBMCs. This chain joins TRBV28 and TRBJ2-1; D is possibly TRBD1 (6 bases). CDR3 DNA: TGTGCCAGCCACAATACAGGGTCCAATGAGCAGTTCTTC. Its translation: CASHNTGSNEQFF.